This TCR beta chain was sequenced during a study of cytomegalovirus exposure and HLA in healthy donors. Turning to this clone: Its matching antigen is unknown.

PCR amplification relied on 60 Vbeta primers (plus 13 Jbeta primers). TCRdb's copy holds only in-frame clones and misses some; the assay was immunoSEQ multiplex PCR. The sample carries 180,000 or so clones, about four fifths recorded once. Study-wide results and limits: Generally TCR sequences proved uncommon, though certain public TCRs appeared in numerous donors. In vitro experiments confirmed that a few CMV-associated chains were specific for CMV antigens. The authors later linked a missense DCLRE1C variant to TCR beta V- and J-gene trimming. The study labeled approximately 150 TCR beta chains cytomegalovirus-associated.

Sequences were obtained from PBMCs. This TCR was sampled from a female donor in good health and CMV-seronegative.

CDR3 nucleotide sequence: TGTGCCAGCGCGGGGGGGCATTCCGGCGGAGGGCAAGAGACCCAGTACTTC. Amino acid sequence: CASAGGHSGGGQETQYF. The genes are TRBV21-1 and TRBJ2-5; the table's D call, TRBD2, has no DNA check behind it. TRBV21-1 is recorded as a pseudogene. The CDR3 runs 17 residues.